This T cell receptor beta chain was sequenced for a study of blood T cell repertoires in COVID-19. Background on the study: From the United States, Italy and Spain came samples of acute and convalescent COVID-19. PBMCs, B-cell-depleted T cells, or T cells provided the cDNA or gDNA that made up the material.

Original analysis: Reference gene primers were amplified, and this amplification served to estimate nucleated cell counts. Produced via immunoSEQ multiplex PCR; TCRdb's table is partial and in-frame only. Clone size and the V and J calls come from that table; the DNA yielded D and trimming. The repertoire includes roughly 210,000 clones, less than 90% of them detected once, and under 12% sits in the top ten. The CDR3 is made up of 15 amino acids. Trimming removed 2 bases at V and 7 bases at J, with 14 bases between. Germline V gene sequence: CDR1 SNHLY, CDR2 FYNNEI. Sequenced input: peripheral blood. The receptor was derived from a woman older than 75 with COVID-19, enrolled during active disease. The V gene is TRBV2, the J gene TRBJ1-4, with TRBD1 as a possible D gene (6 bases). The CDR3 sequence is CASSESAGGREKLFF. CDR3 in DNA: TGTGCCAGCAGTGAATCGGCGGGGGGCCGTGAAAAACTGTTTTTT.